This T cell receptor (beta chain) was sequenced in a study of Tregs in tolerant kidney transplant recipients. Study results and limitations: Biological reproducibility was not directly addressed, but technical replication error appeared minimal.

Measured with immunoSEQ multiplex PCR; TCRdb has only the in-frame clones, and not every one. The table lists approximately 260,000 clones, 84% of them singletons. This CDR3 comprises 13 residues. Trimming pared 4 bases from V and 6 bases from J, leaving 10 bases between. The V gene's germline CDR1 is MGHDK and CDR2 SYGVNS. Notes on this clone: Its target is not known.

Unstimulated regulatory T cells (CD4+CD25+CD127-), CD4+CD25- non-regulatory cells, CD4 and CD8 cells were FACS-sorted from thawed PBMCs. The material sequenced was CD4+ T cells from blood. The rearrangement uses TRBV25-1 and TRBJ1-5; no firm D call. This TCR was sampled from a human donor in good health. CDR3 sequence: CASSVSKGQPQHF. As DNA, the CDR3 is TGTGCCAGCAGTGTCAGTAAGGGTCAGCCCCAGCATTTT. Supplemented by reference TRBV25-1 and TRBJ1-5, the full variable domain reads EADIYQTPRYLVIGTGKKITLECSQTMGHDKMYWYQQDPGMELHLIHYSYGVNSTEKGDLSSESTVSRIRTEHFPLTLESARPSHTSQYLCASSVSKGQPQHFGDGTRLSIL.